This T cell receptor beta chain was found in a study of blood T cell repertoires in COVID-19. Whole-study context: COVID-19 samples from acute and convalescent phases originated in the United States, Italy and Spain. Sources were T cells, B-cell-depleted T cells, or PBMCs; the material itself was cDNA or gDNA.

In the original workflow: Scientists estimated how many nucleated cells there were by amplifying reference gene primers. TCRdb's copy holds only in-frame clones and misses some; the assay was immunoSEQ multiplex PCR. V, J and clone size are those of that table, while D and trimming were read from the DNA. The repertoire includes about 20,000 clones, 85% to 90% of them detected once, and 7% to 8% sits in the top ten. This clone was observed a single time. The CDR3 runs 14 residues. Germline CDR1 MNHEY, CDR2 SVGEGT. The V and J ends lost 5 bases and 2 bases respectively, with 12 bases between them. V and J are TRBV6-2 or TRBV6-3 and TRBJ1-2; D not resolved. Sequencing was done on a sample of peripheral blood. This clonotype was sampled from a woman aged 60-75 years with active COVID-19. In nucleotides, the CDR3 is TGTGCCAGCAGTGAGGTTACTGAAAACTATGGCTACACCTTC. Protein: CASSEVTENYGYTF.